A single sample is the source of the 2 T cell receptor beta chains below, sequenced in a study of early T cells in non-severe SARS-CoV-2 infection (dated by TCRdb to the early 2020s). The method was 5' RACE. Sequencing instrument: NextSeq 500. TCRdb reran the public reads through fastp at Q25 and MiXCR, keeping productive beta chains. When rows share a CDR3 protein, they turn into one entry using the most common DNA and genes. For this sample there are about 33,000 distinct CDR3 sequences; around 4.6% appear just once. 11% to 15% of the sample comes from the top ten. The sequencing sample was made of whole blood. The receptors come from an adult who was a healthcare worker with PCR-confirmed SARS-CoV-2 infection or an uninfected control (not recorded which).

This clonotype occurred many times. The chain employs TRBV5-6 and TRBJ2-6; 9 bases line up with TRBD1. V was pared by 1 base and J by 3 bases, with 8 bases of the junction left unmatched. Germline CDR1 SGHDT, CDR2 YYEEEE. This CDR3 comprises 18 residues. CDR3 region: CASSLYGTGFSGANVLTF. The CDR3 DNA is TGTGCCAGCAGCTTGTACGGGACAGGGTTTAGTGGGGCCAACGTCCTGACTTTC.

V gene TRBV9 combines with J gene TRBJ2-2, with 9 bases lining up with TRBD2. Germline loops: CDR1 SGDLS, CDR2 YYNGEE. The V and J ends lost 2 bases and 1 base, in that order; junction bases with no gene match: 3. The CDR3 has 16 amino acids. Here the CDR3 reads CASSVSGGGNTGELFF. The CDR3 DNA follows: TGTGCCAGCAGCGTTAGCGGGGGAGGGAACACCGGGGAGCTGTTTTTT.